The rows below give T cell receptor beta chains drawn from one sample of a study of blood T cell repertoires in COVID-19. The method was immunoSEQ multiplex PCR; TCRdb's version includes in-frame clones alone and lacks a portion of them. The sample holds about 400,000 clones, 75% to 90% seen once. Sequencing was carried out using peripheral blood. All receptors come from a woman aged 55-70 years with COVID-19, enrolled during active disease. Both conserved end residues are part of each CDR3. A D gene is named only where the DNA matches it firmly. Some rows mark clone size as missing; the rest say once, few, many or name a class of expanded clone.

NA	TRBV5-8	NA	TRBJ1-1	CASSFRGLNTEAFF	TGTGCCAGCAGCTTTCGAGGGTTGAACACTGAAGCTTTCTTT
NA	TRBV19	TRBD1	TRBJ2-3	CAAGGFPLADTQYF	TGTGCTGCAGGGGGCTTTCCGTTGGCAGATACGCAGTATTTT
NA	TRBV6-5	NA	TRBJ1-3	CASSYQHGGIGNTIYF	TGTGCCAGCAGTTACCAGCACGGGGGAATTGGAAACACCATATATTTT
NA	TRBV18	NA	TRBJ1-6	CASSPNRDSYNSPLHF	TGTGCCAGCTCACCCAATCGGGACTCCTATAATTCACCCCTCCACTTT
NA	TRBV5-1	TRBD1	TRBJ2-7	CASSLSDRILYEQYF	TGCGCCAGCAGCTTGTCGGACAGGATACTGTACGAGCAGTACTTC
NA	TRBV7-2	NA	TRBJ2-7	CASSTLRGPYEQYF	TGTGCCAGCAGCACTCTCAGGGGACCCTACGAGCAGTACTTC
NA	TRBV4-3	NA	TRBJ2-5	CASSLGAGAGTQYF	TGCGCCAGCAGCCTTGGAGCAGGGGCGGGGACCCAGTACTTC
NA	TRBV12-3/TRBV12-4	NA	TRBJ1-1	CASREGVPTEAFF	TGTGCCAGCAGAGAAGGGGTGCCCACTGAAGCTTTCTTT
NA	TRBV25-1	NA	TRBJ1-2	CASSAPEGGGYGYTF	TGTGCCAGCAGTGCCCCCGAGGGGGGGGGCTATGGCTACACCTTC
NA	TRBV11-2	NA	TRBJ2-5	CASTSIRGRLGETQYF	TGTGCCAGCACTTCAATCCGGGGGAGGCTAGGAGAGACCCAGTACTTC
NA	TRBV5-4	NA	TRBJ1-1	CASSLSDLSNTEAFF	TGTGCCAGCAGCCTATCGGACTTGTCTAACACTGAAGCTTTCTTT
NA	TRBV9	NA	TRBJ2-7	CASSGAGPLYEQYF	TGTGCCAGCAGCGGCGCGGGACCCCTCTACGAGCAGTACTTC
NA	TRBV3-1/TRBV3-2	NA	TRBJ2-5	CASSHNWYAQETQYF	TGTGCCAGCAGCCACAACTGGTATGCCCAAGAGACCCAGTACTTC
NA	TRBV9	TRBD2	TRBJ2-1	CASSEGTGGYNEQFF	TGTGCCAGCAGCGAGGGAACGGGGGGTTACAATGAGCAGTTCTTC
NA	TRBV5-1	NA	TRBJ1-1	CASSLNPGDTEAFF	TGCGCCAGCAGCCTCAACCCGGGGGACACTGAAGCTTTCTTT
NA	TRBV7-2	NA	TRBJ2-3	CASSPNSPSTDTQYF	TGTGCCAGCAGCCCGAATAGCCCAAGCACAGATACGCAGTATTTT
NA	TRBV2	TRBD2	TRBJ2-4	CASLVSGGWNTQYF	TGTGCCAGCTTAGTTAGCGGGGGCTGGAACACTCAGTACTTC
NA	TRBV19	NA	TRBJ2-7	CASSISSRPLSYEQYF	TGTGCCAGTAGTATATCCTCCAGGCCTCTATCCTACGAGCAGTACTTC
NA	TRBV20-1	NA	TRBJ1-2	CSASIRDYGYTF	TGCAGTGCTAGTATCAGGGACTATGGCTACACCTTC
NA	TRBV27	TRBD1	TRBJ1-1	CASRQGAIAFF	TGTGCCAGCAGACAGGGGGCGATCGCTTTCTTT
NA	TRBV9	NA	TRBJ2-3	CASSDKRGTDTQYF	TGTGCCAGCAGCGACAAGCGGGGCACAGATACGCAGTATTTT
NA	TRBV6-5	TRBD2	TRBJ2-5	CASSPRAAGEETQYF	TGTGCCAGCAGTCCCAGGGCGGCGGGGGAAGAGACCCAGTACTTC
NA	TRBV7-9	NA	TRBJ1-1	CASAAGSTTEAFF	TGTGCCAGCGCGGCCGGGTCTACCACTGAAGCTTTCTTT
NA	TRBV6-5	NA	TRBJ1-3	CASGDDGNTIYF	TGTGCCAGCGGAGATGATGGAAACACCATATATTTT
NA	TRBV12-3/TRBV12-4	TRBD1	TRBJ1-2	CASMGTGSGYTF	TGTGCCAGCATGGGGACAGGGTCTGGCTACACCTTC
NA	TRBV7-2	TRBD1	TRBJ1-3	CASRATGGGNTIYF	TGTGCCAGCAGAGCCACAGGGGGAGGAAACACCATATATTTT
once	TRBV30	NA	TRBJ1-2	CAWRIGLARGYTF	TGTGCCTGGAGGATTGGGCTGGCGAGAGGCTACACCTTC
NA	TRBV5-4	TRBD1	TRBJ1-2	CASSLGTASSYGYTF	TGTGCCAGCAGCCTAGGGACAGCGAGCTCCTATGGCTACACCTTC
once	TRBV7-2	TRBD1	TRBJ2-3	CASSPRDRGHTDTQYF	TGTGCCAGCAGCCCCCGGGACAGGGGGCACACAGATACGCAGTATTTT
NA	TRBV12-3/TRBV12-4	NA	TRBJ2-3	CASSGTDTDTQYF	TGTGCCAGCAGTGGGACTGACACAGATACGCAGTATTTT
NA	TRBV5-5	TRBD1	TRBJ1-1	CASSLQGATEAFF	TGTGCCAGCAGCTTACAGGGGGCAACTGAAGCTTTCTTT
NA	TRBV20-1	NA	TRBJ2-5	CSAGRETQYF	TGCAGTGCGGGGCGAGAGACCCAGTACTTC
NA	TRBV6-2/TRBV6-3	NA	TRBJ2-1	CASSYSGRGDEQFF	TGTGCCAGCAGTTACTCAGGCAGGGGCGATGAGCAGTTCTTC
NA	TRBV6-5	TRBD1	TRBJ2-7	CASSNPGQGQYEQYF	TGTGCCAGCAGTAACCCGGGACAGGGCCAATACGAGCAGTACTTC
NA	TRBV4-2	NA	TRBJ1-5	CASSQGENSNQPQHF	TGTGCCAGCAGCCAAGGTGAGAACAGCAATCAGCCCCAGCATTTT
NA	TRBV19	NA	TRBJ2-5	CASSIEGALETQYF	TGTGCCAGTAGTATAGAAGGGGCGTTAGAGACCCAGTACTTC
NA	TRBV10-2	TRBD1	TRBJ2-1	CASTERGRVDEQFF	TGCGCCAGCACCGAAAGGGGGCGCGTCGATGAGCAGTTCTTC
NA	TRBV11-2	NA	TRBJ1-5	CASSLEAGSNQPQHF	TGTGCCAGCAGCTTAGAGGCCGGGAGCAATCAGCCCCAGCATTTT
NA	TRBV2	NA	TRBJ1-2	CASTLTAAGGYTF	TGTGCCAGCACACTGACAGCTGCCGGGGGGTACACCTTC
NA	TRBV3-1/TRBV3-2	NA	TRBJ1-2	CASSQDLVKASYGYTF	TGTGCCAGCAGCCAAGATCTAGTGAAAGCAAGCTATGGCTACACCTTC
NA	TRBV10-3	NA	TRBJ1-3	CAISEFTEGNTIYF	TGTGCCATCAGTGAGTTTACAGAAGGAAACACCATATATTTT
NA	TRBV4-1	TRBD2	TRBJ2-7	CASSQEERGGSYEQYF	TGCGCCAGCAGCCAAGAGGAGCGGGGGGGCTCCTACGAGCAGTACTTC
NA	TRBV27	TRBD1	TRBJ2-2	CASSFYGTGGDGELFF	TGTGCCAGCAGTTTTTACGGGACAGGGGGCGACGGGGAGCTGTTTTTT
NA	TRBV6-5	NA	TRBJ1-3	CASSYSAGTGNTIYF	TGTGCCAGCAGTTACTCGGCCGGGACTGGAAACACCATATATTTT
NA	TRBV5-6	TRBD1	TRBJ1-4	CASSSGQGNEKLFF	TGTGCCAGCAGCTCGGGACAGGGGAATGAAAAACTGTTTTTT
NA	TRBV5-4	NA	TRBJ1-5	CASSLPNQPQHF	TGTGCCAGCAGCTTGCCTAATCAGCCCCAGCATTTT
NA	TRBV6-5	NA	TRBJ1-4	CASSYSGGHNEKLFF	TGTGCCAGCAGTTACTCTGGAGGTCATAATGAAAAACTGTTTTTT